One and the same sample provided the 20 T cell receptor beta chains below, sequenced in a study of OX40 agonist ivuxolimab in advanced cancers. Sequencing was performed with immunoSEQ multiplex PCR; in TCRdb, only in-frame clones are kept and a portion is missing. The table lists 25,000 to 35,000 clones, around 84% of them singletons. The sequenced sample was CD4+ or CD8+ T cells sorted from blood, obtained in a trial of the OX40 agonist ivuxolimab. The receptors come from an adult with an advanced solid tumor such as melanoma, head and neck, liver or kidney cancer.

This chain uses TRBV20-1 with TRBJ2-1; 7 bases are a match to TRBD2. Trimming removed 2 bases from V and 13 bases from J; junction bases left unmatched: 5. CDR1 and CDR2 from the germline V gene are DFQATT and SNEGSKA (reference sequence). The CDR3 is made up of 11 amino acids. CDR3 protein: CSARRGTTQFF. The CDR3 DNA reads as TGCAGTGCTAGACGGGGGACTACCCAGTTCTTC.

This sequence joins TRBV7-8 and TRBJ2-7, with TRBD2 matching over 8 bases. Trimming cost V 5 bases and J 0 bases; bases outside gene matches: 3. CDR3 size: 14 residues. Germline lookup yields CDR1 SGHVS and CDR2 FQNEAQ. Here the CDR3 reads CASSDTSGSYEQYF. CDR3 sequence (DNA): TGTGCCAGCAGCGATACTAGCGGCTCCTACGAGCAGTACTTC.

V usage is TRBV27 and J usage is TRBJ1-1, with D perhaps matching TRBD1 (6 bases). V was pared by 9 bases and J by 0 bases, with 11 bases between. Per germline, CDR1 MNHEY and CDR2 SMNVEV (reference sequence). The CDR3 consists of 13 residues. In nucleotides, the CDR3 is TGTGCCAGTGCCCAGGGGCTGAACACTGAAGCTTTCTTT. This gives the protein CASAQGLNTEAFF.

J is TRBJ2-7 and V is TRBV7-3, with a weak D call TRBD2 (6 bases). The CDR3 is 14 residues long. V was clipped by 1 base and J by 5 bases, with 12 bases between them. Germline values: CDR1 SGHTA, CDR2 FQGTGA. Here the CDR3 reads CASSLNSREDEQYF. The CDR3 region has the DNA TGTGCCAGCAGCTTAAATTCAAGGGAGGACGAGCAGTACTTC. Together with reference TRBV7-3 and TRBJ2-7, the CDR3 gives the full variable domain: GAGVSQTPSNKVTEKGKYVELRCDPISGHTALYWYRQSLGQGPEFLIYFQGTGAADDSGLPNDRFFAVRPEGSVSTLKIQRTERGDSAVYLCASSLNSREDEQYFGPGTRLTVT.

The gene calls are TRBV2 and TRBJ2-3; D is perhaps TRBD2 (6 bases). Trimming removed 3 bases at V and 0 bases at J, with 13 bases between. Per the germline V gene, CDR1 is SNHLY and CDR2 is FYNNEI. The CDR3 contains 16 residues. CDR3 region: CASSDLGGPSTDTQYF. The CDR3 DNA reads as TGTGCCAGCAGTGATCTGGGGGGACCGAGCACAGATACGCAGTATTTT.

The CDR3 DNA reads TGTGCCAGTAGTCCGAAGGGATGGACTGAAGCTTTCTTT. Amino acids: CASSPKGWTEAFF. This chain connects TRBV19 to TRBJ1-1, with D unresolved. The CDR3 has 13 residues. The germline CDR1 and CDR2 sequences are LNHDA and SQIVND (reference sequence). V was shortened by 5 bases and J by 5 bases, with 12 bases between the two germline ends.

The rearrangement uses TRBV5-6 and TRBJ1-6, with D perhaps matching TRBD1 (5 bases). The germline V and J ends were trimmed by 3 bases and 10 bases, with 11 bases remaining between them. Germline CDR1 is SGHDT and CDR2 is YYEEEE. This CDR3 has 13 amino acids. The CDR3 coding sequence is TGTGCCAGCAGCTACGGGGGAGGCTCACCCCTCCACTTT. Its translation: CASSYGGGSPLHF.

Of note for this clone: One end of the junction is discordant with germline, which a read error may explain. The J gene is TRBJ2-7, the V gene TRBV10-3; D tentatively fits TRBD1 or TRBD2 (5 bases each). In germline, CDR1 is ENHRY, CDR2 SYGVKD. The CDR3 has 14 amino acids. The CDR3 region is CASSSTGPGSEQYF. CDR3 nucleotide sequence: TGTGCCAGCAGTTCGACTGGGCCAGGGAGCGAGCAGTACTTC.

The chain links TRBV10-2 to TRBJ2-1; D possibly corresponds to TRBD2 (7 bases). Trimming removed 4 bases at V and 6 bases at J, with 13 bases between. Germline CDR1 reads WSHSY; CDR2 reads SAAADI. The CDR3 length is 14 residues. The CDR3 nucleotides read TGCGCCAGCAGTGCGACGGGGGGCCTCAATGAGCAGTTCTTC. Translated: CASSATGGLNEQFF.

The chain combines TRBV7-9 with TRBJ2-7; tentatively, D is TRBD2 (5 bases). CDR3 length: 14 residues. V gave up 0 bases and J gave up 3 bases, with 9 bases separating them. Germline V gives CDR1 SEHNR, CDR2 FQNEAQ (reference sequence). This CDR3 is CASSLAIGDYEQYF. Written as DNA, the CDR3 is TGTGCCAGCAGCTTAGCGATCGGGGACTACGAGCAGTACTTC.

The J gene is TRBJ2-5, the V gene TRBV15; possibly TRBD2 for D (7 bases). The CDR3 has 16 residues. CDR1 and CDR2 (germline): LNHNV, YYDKDF (reference sequence). Trimming shortened V by 0 bases and J by 4 bases, and 15 bases separated the two germline ends. The CDR3 is CATSREGAGVVETQYF. In DNA, the CDR3 is TGTGCCACCAGCAGAGAGGGGGCGGGAGTGGTAGAGACCCAGTACTTC.

V gene TRBV27 combines with J gene TRBJ2-2, with D perhaps matching TRBD1 or TRBD2 (5 bases each). Germline V CDR1 and CDR2: MNHEY, SMNVEV (reference sequence). The CDR3 covers 14 residues. V lost 8 bases, J lost 6 bases, and 16 bases lay in between. The CDR3 region is CASSGAGFSGELFF. The CDR3 nucleotides read TGTGCCAGCTCCGGGGCCGGCTTTTCCGGGGAGCTGTTTTTT.

The rearrangement links TRBV11-2 to TRBJ2-7; the match to TRBD1 covers 10 bases. Germline values: CDR1 SGHAT, CDR2 FQNNGV. V lost 1 base and J lost 0; bases outside the gene matches: 0. There are 15 residues in the CDR3. The DNA for the CDR3 is TGTGCCAGCAGCTTAGGGACAGGGGGCTCCTACGAGCAGTACTTC. It specifies CASSLGTGGSYEQYF.

This clone was counted once. This sequence joins TRBV27 and TRBJ2-3; D gene unclear. V was cut by 3 bases and J by 2 bases, with 9 bases left in between. This CDR3 has 14 residues. Looked up from germline, CDR1 is MNHEY and CDR2 is SMNVEV (reference sequence). CDR3 nucleotide sequence: TGTGCCAGCAGTTTCGTTCCTGTCACAGATACGCAGTATTTT. Protein product: CASSFVPVTDTQYF.

The V gene is TRBV6-5, the J gene TRBJ2-7; the match to TRBD2 covers 10 bases. From germline, CDR1 is MNHEY and CDR2 SVGAGI. CDR3 length: 13 residues. With 2 bases clipped from V and 6 bases from J, the junction kept 1 base outside the gene matches. Here the CDR3 reads CASSYSGGGEQYF. The CDR3 coding sequence is TGTGCCAGCAGTTACAGCGGGGGGGGCGAGCAGTACTTC.

The chain employs TRBV7-3 and TRBJ2-5; D uncertain. The V and J ends lost 1 base and 1 base respectively, with 7 bases between them. The CDR3 runs 14 residues. Germline loops: CDR1 SGHTA, CDR2 FQGTGA. The CDR3 loop is CASSLNGFQETQYF. In DNA form, the CDR3 reads TGTGCCAGCAGCTTAAACGGTTTCCAAGAGACCCAGTACTTC.

The chain combines TRBV5-1 with TRBJ2-1, with 9 bases lining up with TRBD2. The CDR3 has 14 residues. Per the germline V gene, CDR1 is SGHRS and CDR2 is YFSETQ. V gave up 6 bases and J gave up 4 bases; unmatched junction bases: 5. CDR3 nucleotides: TGCGCCAGCACCCCCCTAGCGGGGTACAATGAGCAGTTCTTC. Amino acids: CASTPLAGYNEQFF.

This clone was observed a single time. The genes are TRBV7-9 and TRBJ2-7; tentative D call: TRBD2 (7 bases). The CDR3 sequence is 14 residues long. Germline V gene lookup returns CDR1 SEHNR and CDR2 FQNEAQ (reference sequence). Trimming cost V 8 bases and J 2 bases, with 16 bases left between them. DNA of the CDR3: TGTGCCAGCTCCCTAGGGGGAGGGCCCTACGAGCAGTACTTC. Translated: CASSLGGGPYEQYF.

This clone was seen more than once but under ten times. The V and J genes are TRBV4-3 and TRBJ2-4, with TRBD1 matching 9 bases. Germline CDR1 LGHNA, CDR2 YSLEER. V lost 0 bases and J lost 1; bases outside the gene matches: 7. This CDR3 is built from 18 residues. In nucleotides, the CDR3 is TGCGCCAGCAGCCAAGATGTAGTGGGGACAGGGGCCAAAAACATTCAGTACTTC. Its translation: CASSQDVVGTGAKNIQYF.

The chain couples TRBV6-5 to TRBJ2-2; TRBD2 aligns across 9 bases. With V trimmed by 9 bases and J by 5 bases, 7 bases remained unmatched. The CDR3 spans 14 residues. Germline V lookup: CDR1 MNHEY, CDR2 SVGAGI. The CDR3 region has the DNA TGTGCCAGTCAAGCGGGGGGCGAGACCGGGGAGCTGTTTTTT. It specifies CASQAGGETGELFF.